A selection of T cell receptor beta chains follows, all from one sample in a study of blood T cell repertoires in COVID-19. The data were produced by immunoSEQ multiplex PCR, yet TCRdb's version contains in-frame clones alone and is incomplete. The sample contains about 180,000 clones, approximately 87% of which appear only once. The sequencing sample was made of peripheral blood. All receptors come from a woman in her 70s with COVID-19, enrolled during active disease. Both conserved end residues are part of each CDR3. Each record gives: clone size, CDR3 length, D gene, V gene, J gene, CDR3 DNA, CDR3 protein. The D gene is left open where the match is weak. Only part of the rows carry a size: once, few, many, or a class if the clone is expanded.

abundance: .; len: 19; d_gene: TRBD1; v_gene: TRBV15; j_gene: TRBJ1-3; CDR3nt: TGTGCCACCAGCAGAGATTTCTTTTCCAGACAGGGGCTTGGAAACACCATATATTTT; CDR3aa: CATSRDFFSRQGLGNTIYF
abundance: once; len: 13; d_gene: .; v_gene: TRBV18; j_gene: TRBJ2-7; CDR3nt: TGTGCCAGCTCACAAACAGGGTTGTACGAGCAGTACTTC; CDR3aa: CASSQTGLYEQYF
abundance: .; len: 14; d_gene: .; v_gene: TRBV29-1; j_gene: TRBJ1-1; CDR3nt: TGCAGCGTTGATAGGGGCAGCTTGAACACTGAAGCTTTCTTT; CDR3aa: CSVDRGSLNTEAFF
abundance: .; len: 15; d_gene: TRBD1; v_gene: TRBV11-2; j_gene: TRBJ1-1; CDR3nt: TGTGCCAGCAGGCAAACGGGCAGGGGGCGCGCTGAAGCTTTCTTT; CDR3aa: CASRQTGRGRAEAFF
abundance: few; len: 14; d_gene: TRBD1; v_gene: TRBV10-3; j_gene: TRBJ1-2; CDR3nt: TGTGCCATCAGTGAGTCGACAGGGGGGTATGGCTACACCTTC; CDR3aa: CAISESTGGYGYTF
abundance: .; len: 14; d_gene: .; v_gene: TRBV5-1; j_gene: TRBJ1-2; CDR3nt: TGCGCCAGCAGCTTGGACTCGGCAGGGCAAGGCTACACCTTC; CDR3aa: CASSLDSAGQGYTF
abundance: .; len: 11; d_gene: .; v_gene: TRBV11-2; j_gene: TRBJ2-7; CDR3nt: TGTGCCAGCAGCTTAGTCAACGAGCAGTACTTC; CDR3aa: CASSLVNEQYF
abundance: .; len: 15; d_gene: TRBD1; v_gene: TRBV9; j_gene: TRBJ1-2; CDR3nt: TGTGCCAGCAGCGTAAACCCAGGGGGGAACTATGGCTACACCTTC; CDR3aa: CASSVNPGGNYGYTF
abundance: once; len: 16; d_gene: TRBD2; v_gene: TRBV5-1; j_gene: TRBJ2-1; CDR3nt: TGCGCCAGCAGCTGGGGGGAGGGGACTAGCGGGAATGAGCAGTTCTTC; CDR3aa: CASSWGEGTSGNEQFF
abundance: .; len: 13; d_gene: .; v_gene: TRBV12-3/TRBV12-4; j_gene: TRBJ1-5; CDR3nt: TGTGCCAGCAGCCAAACCGGAGATCAGCCCCAGCATTTT; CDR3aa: CASSQTGDQPQHF
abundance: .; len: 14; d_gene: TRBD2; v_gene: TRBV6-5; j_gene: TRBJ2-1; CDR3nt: TGTGCCAGCAGCCGCCCGGGCGGGAGGGACGAGCAGTTCTTC; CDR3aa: CASSRPGGRDEQFF
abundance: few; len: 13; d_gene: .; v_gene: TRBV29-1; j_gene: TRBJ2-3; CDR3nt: TGCAGCCATAAGGGGACAACAGGAGATACGCAGTATTTT; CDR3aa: CSHKGTTGDTQYF
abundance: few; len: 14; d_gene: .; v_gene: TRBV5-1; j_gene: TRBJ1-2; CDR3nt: TGCGCCAGCAGCTTTTACGGGGGGGTGAACGGCTACACCTTC; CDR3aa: CASSFYGGVNGYTF
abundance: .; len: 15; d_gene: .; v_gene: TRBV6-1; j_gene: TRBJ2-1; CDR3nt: TGTGCCAGCAGTGAAAGAGCCGGGACAAACAATGAGCAGTTCTTC; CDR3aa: CASSERAGTNNEQFF
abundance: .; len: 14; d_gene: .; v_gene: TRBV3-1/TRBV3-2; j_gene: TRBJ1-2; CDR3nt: TGTGCCAGCAGCCATATCGTACAGGGTTATGGCTACACCTTC; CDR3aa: CASSHIVQGYGYTF
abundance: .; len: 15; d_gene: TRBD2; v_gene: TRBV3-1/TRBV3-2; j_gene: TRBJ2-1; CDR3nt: TGTGCCAGCAGCCAAGAACTAGCGGGAAACAATGAGCAGTTCTTC; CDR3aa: CASSQELAGNNEQFF
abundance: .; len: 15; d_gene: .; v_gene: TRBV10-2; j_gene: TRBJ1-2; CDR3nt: TGCGCCAGCAGTGCCGGGACATCCGTTAACTATGGCTACACCTTC; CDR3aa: CASSAGTSVNYGYTF
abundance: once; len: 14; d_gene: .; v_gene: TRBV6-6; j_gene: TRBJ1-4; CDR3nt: TGTGCCAGCAGTTACGGCCAGGGCGGTGAAAAACTGTTTTTT; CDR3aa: CASSYGQGGEKLFF
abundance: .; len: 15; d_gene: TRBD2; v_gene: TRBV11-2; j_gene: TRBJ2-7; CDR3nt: TGTGCCAGCAGCAAACTAGCGGGGGCGACCTACGAGCAGTACTTC; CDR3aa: CASSKLAGATYEQYF
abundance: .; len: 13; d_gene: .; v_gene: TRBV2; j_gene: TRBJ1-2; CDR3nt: TGTGCCAGCAGTGAGTGGGGGGGTGGTGGCTACACCTTC; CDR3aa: CASSEWGGGGYTF
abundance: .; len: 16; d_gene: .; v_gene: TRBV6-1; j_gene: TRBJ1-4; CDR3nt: TGTGCCAGCAGTGCCCAGACCGGGACCGGGGGTGAAAAACTGTTTTTT; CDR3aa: CASSAQTGTGGEKLFF
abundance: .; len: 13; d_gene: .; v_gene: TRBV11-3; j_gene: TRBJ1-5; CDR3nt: TGTGCCAGCAGCTATGGGGCAGATCAGCCCCAGCATTTT; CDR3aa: CASSYGADQPQHF
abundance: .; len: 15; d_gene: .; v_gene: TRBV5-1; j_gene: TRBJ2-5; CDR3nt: TGCGCCAGCAGCTTGGTGGGTGCGGAGTCAGAGACCCAGTACTTC; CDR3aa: CASSLVGAESETQYF
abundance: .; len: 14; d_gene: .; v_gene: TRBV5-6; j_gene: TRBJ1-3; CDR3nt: TGTGCCAGCAGCTTGGACGGCTCTGGAAACACCATATATTTT; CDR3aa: CASSLDGSGNTIYF
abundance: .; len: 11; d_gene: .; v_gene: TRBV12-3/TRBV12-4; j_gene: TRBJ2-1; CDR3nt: TGTGCCAGCAGTATATACAATGAGCAGTTCTTC; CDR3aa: CASSIYNEQFF
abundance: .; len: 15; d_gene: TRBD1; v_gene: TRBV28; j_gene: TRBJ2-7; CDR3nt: TGTGCCAGCAGTCGTACCGGGACAGTCTCCTACGAGCAGTACTTC; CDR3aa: CASSRTGTVSYEQYF
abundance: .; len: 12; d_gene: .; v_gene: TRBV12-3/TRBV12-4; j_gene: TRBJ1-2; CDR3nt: TGTGCCAGCAGGCAGGGCTTCGATGGCTACACCTTC; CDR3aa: CASRQGFDGYTF